This TCR beta chain comes out of a study of OX40 agonist ivuxolimab in advanced cancers. Regarding the complete study: Ivuxolimab was an agonistic, fully human IgG2 monoclonal antibody directed against OX40 (CD134), a costimulatory receptor. Intravenous ivuxolimab was administered to patients every 2 weeks at six dose levels: 0.01, 0.1, 0.3, 1.5, 3 and 10 mg/kg. Among the roughly 50 dose-escalation patients, about 19 had hepatocellular carcinoma, 15 or so melanoma, 9 renal cell carcinoma and 9 head and neck cancer. The dose-escalation cohort was roughly 87% male with a mean age of 60 years, ranging from roughly 20 to 80. Patients were allowed to have had prior anti-PD-1, anti-PD-L1 or anti-CTLA-4 therapy, and approximately 40% of the dose-escalation patients had been treated with checkpoint inhibitors. Partial responses were achieved by three dose-escalation patients, of whom one had hepatocellular carcinoma and two had cutaneous melanoma. The point of sequencing TCRbeta in the periphery was to test whether ivuxolimab changed TCR sequence diversity and drove clonal T-cell expansion. The paper describes the monotherapy dose-escalation part (N ≈ 49 patients) of the phase I trial of ivuxolimab. Results the study describes overall, beyond this receptor: The antigen specificity of the clonally expanded peripheral T cells was not determined. On average, CD8+ T cells showed more expanded clones than CD4+ T cells after ivuxolimab. At doses of 0.1 to 3.0 mg/kg, clonal expansion of both CD4+ and CD8+ blood T cells was observed from baseline to week 6. In partial responders in the 0.1-3.0 mg/kg groups, normalized peripheral clonal expansion was found to be among the lowest, especially among CD8+ T cells. Low levels of normalized T-cell clonal expansion were also seen in some nonresponding patients.

For sequencing of the TCRbeta CDR3 region, genomic DNA was extracted from the sorted cells. The immunoSEQ Assay was used for sequencing of TCRbeta CDR3 regions. TCRdb limited this immuneACCESS table to in-frame rearrangements with V and J called. A share of clones is missing; checked studies link under half to unresolved V genes, and the rest is unexplained. This sample gives around 56,000 clones in total; approximately 83% of them show up just once. More than 1.2% of the sample is taken by the ten largest. As concerns this clone: The specificity of this receptor is unknown. There are no base qualities to consult, and no much larger clone falls within one base.

The CDR3, from cysteine to phenylalanine, totals 17 residues. The sequence is cut down to CDR3 DNA, 51 bases in frame from base 1. As encoded in the germline V gene, CDR1 is SNHLY while CDR2 is FYNNEI. Patients with a history of autoimmune disease or receiving systemic immunosuppression were excluded from the trial. Peripheral blood for TCR sequencing was collected from all dose cohorts at baseline, on cycle 4 day 1, and on cycle 7 day 1. The samples were taken from a phase I, first-in-human, multicenter, open-label dose-escalation trial of ivuxolimab. Adults with locally advanced or metastatic melanoma, renal cell, hepatocellular, or head and neck squamous cell carcinoma were enrolled in the trial. CD4+ and CD8+ T cells were sorted separately from peripheral blood before TCR sequencing.

The chain is assembled from TRBV2 and TRBJ2-5, with 9 bases in between that match TRBD1. The last part of the DNA fits TRBJ2-7 better; the J call may be wrong. This material consisted of CD4+ or CD8+ T cells sorted from blood, taken in a trial of the OX40 agonist ivuxolimab. The sequence was obtained from an adult with an advanced solid tumor such as melanoma, head and neck, liver or kidney cancer. The bases are TGTGCCAGCAGTGAGCAAGGGCGGGACAGGGTATTTGGCGAGCAGTACTTC. It translates as CASSEQGRDRVFGEQYF.